Shown below are 2 T cell receptor beta chains from a single sample sequenced in a study of T cells after somatic rescue of genetic block. This table comes from immunoSEQ multiplex PCR, and its TCRdb copy is limited to in-frame clones, with some not included. The table has tens of thousands of clones, approximately 96% seen once. Input material: peripheral blood mononuclear cells (PBMCs). Receptors originate from a child under two years old.

The gene calls are TRBV9 and TRBJ1-4; no definite D call. The germline gives CDR1 SGDLS, CDR2 YYNGEE. The CDR3 length is 15 residues. V lost 0 bases to trimming and J lost 5 bases, with 11 bases between them. As DNA, the CDR3 is TGTGCCAGCAGCGTAGAATCGAGGCAGAATGAAAAACTGTTTTTT. Translation: CASSVESRQNEKLFF.

The V call is TRBV30, the J call TRBJ2-3, with TRBD2 matching over 10 bases. In germline, CDR1 is GTSNPN, CDR2 SVGIG (reference sequence). Trimming removed 8 bases from V and 3 bases from J; junction bases left unmatched: 5. The CDR3 contains 13 residues. The CDR3 here is CASSGRRTDTQYF. The CDR3 nucleotides read TGTGCCAGTAGCGGGAGGAGGACAGATACGCAGTATTTT.